Following are 9 T cell receptor beta chains from one sample sequenced in a study of shared clonotypes between healthy human individuals. The naive CD8 fraction comprised CD45RO-negative cells positively selected for CCR7 and excluded terminally differentiated effector memory CD45RA+ cells. The method was immunoSEQ multiplex PCR; TCRdb's version includes in-frame clones alone and lacks a portion of them. The sample holds roughly 590,000 clones, 95% to 96% seen once. The source material was naive CD8+ T cells sorted from blood. The receptor set was obtained from a woman in her 30s in good health.

The genes are TRBV27 and TRBJ2-1; TRBD1 matches 11 bases. CDR1 MNHEY and CDR2 SMNVEV come from the germline V gene (reference sequence). The CDR3 loop spans 16 amino acids. The V and J ends lost 2 bases and 6 bases, in that order; junction bases with no gene match: 6. The CDR3 DNA is TGTGCCAGCAGTTTACTCGGACAGGGGGCGCGCAATGAGCAGTTCTTC. Translating gives CASSLLGQGARNEQFF.

This clone has only one observation. The V call is TRBV19, the J call TRBJ1-2; D is unresolved. Trimming removed 6 bases from V and 5 bases from J, with 19 bases in between. This CDR3 contains 15 residues. Germline lookup yields CDR1 LNHDA and CDR2 SQIVND (reference sequence). The CDR3 nucleotides are TGTGCCAGTAGGCCCAGCGAAAGCGTTTGGTATGGCTACACCTTC. It is translated as CASRPSESVWYGYTF. Full variable domain (rest looked up from reference TRBV19 and TRBJ1-2): DGGITQSPKYLFRKEGQNVTLSCEQNLNHDAMYWYRQDPGQGLRLIYYSQIVNDFQKGDIAEGYSVSREKKESFPLTVTSAQKNPTAFYLCASRPSESVWYGYTFGSGTRLTVV.

Concerning this clone itself: Other DNA sequences in this specimen translate into the identical CDR3. This sequence joins TRBV7-9 and TRBJ2-7; the D gene could be TRBD1 or TRBD2 (5 bases each). The length of the CDR3 is 14 residues. Trimming took off 4 bases at V and 3 bases at J, with 13 bases between the two ends. The germline V gene encodes CDR1 SEHNR and CDR2 FQNEAQ (reference sequence). The CDR3 here is CASSSPGRSYEQYF. In DNA, the CDR3 is TGTGCCAGCAGCTCGCCGGGACGGAGCTACGAGCAGTACTTC.

This chain links TRBV7-9 with TRBJ1-2; TRBD1 aligns across 8 bases. After removal of 4 bases from V and 5 bases from J, the junction contained 6 bases not matched to a gene. This CDR3 has 14 residues. The germline gives CDR1 SEHNR, CDR2 FQNEAQ (reference sequence). The DNA of the CDR3 is TGTGCCAGCAGCTCCGGACAGGGCGGGTATGGCTACACCTTC. Amino acids: CASSSGQGGYGYTF.

The chain uses TRBV7-9 and TRBJ2-5; 10 nucleotides agree with TRBD2. The closer fit of TRBJ2-7 to the DNA end suggests the J call may be wrong. The CDR3 totals 14 residues. Germline CDR1 reads SEHNR; CDR2 reads FQNEAQ (reference sequence). CDR3 DNA sequence: TGTGCCAGCAGCTTGGGGACTAGCGTCTACGAGCAGTACTTC. It translates to CASSLGTSVYEQYF.

The CDR3 region has the DNA TGTGCCAGCAGTTTATTGAGGGTCACAGATACGCAGTATTTT. This encodes CASSLLRVTDTQYF. V and J are TRBV28 and TRBJ2-3; D may be TRBD2 (5 bases). The CDR3 contains 14 residues. CDR1 is MDHEN, CDR2 SYDVKM, per germline. Trimming pared 1 base from V and 2 bases from J, leaving 7 bases between.

The chain employs TRBV7-2 and TRBJ2-7; 10 positions match TRBD2. With V trimmed by 6 bases and J by 3 bases, 11 bases remained unmatched. This CDR3 has 16 residues. Germline CDR1 is SGHTA and CDR2 is FQGNSA. CDR3 residues: CASRKRTSGANYEQYF. The CDR3 coding sequence is TGTGCCAGCAGAAAACGGACTAGCGGAGCTAACTACGAGCAGTACTTC.

This chain links TRBV19 with TRBJ2-2; 9 positions agree with TRBD1. V lost 5 bases and J lost 7; bases outside the gene matches: 11. The CDR3 runs to 16 residues. Germline CDR1 and CDR2: LNHDA and SQIVND (reference sequence). CDR3 sequence reads: CASSPRVQGANGELFF. The CDR3 region has the DNA TGTGCCAGTAGTCCAAGGGTACAGGGGGCTAACGGGGAGCTGTTTTTT.

The chain couples TRBV7-9 to TRBJ2-1; 9 nucleotides agree with TRBD2. Germline values: CDR1 SEHNR, CDR2 FQNEAQ (reference sequence). The V gene end was trimmed by 5 bases and the J gene end by 9 bases; junction bases not matched to a gene: 14. This CDR3 comprises 16 residues. The CDR3 protein is CASSRTDSGSRGEQFF. The DNA of the CDR3 is TGTGCCAGCAGCCGTACCGATAGCGGGAGCCGCGGTGAGCAGTTCTTC.